Reported below is one T cell receptor beta chain. Profiled with immunoSEQ multiplex PCR; TCRdb holds only in-frame clones, not every one. The top ten hold approximately 8% of the sample, which has some 140,000 clones, about nine tenths seen once. This specimen comes from a study of control samples from healthy donors and cancer patients. The CDR3 totals 17 residues. Germline-derived CDR1 and CDR2 are SGHRS and YFSETQ. The J segment lost 4 bases and the V segment lost 5 bases, leaving 10 bases of the junction unmatched. The rearrangement uses TRBV5-1 and TRBJ2-3; TRBD2 matches 13 bases. Sequencing was carried out using PBMCs. The clonotype originates from a man aged 50 to 59 with head and neck cancer. The CDR3 here is CASSHGVTSGRSDTQYF. The CDR3 DNA reads TGCGCCAGCAGTCACGGGGTGACTAGCGGGAGGTCAGATACGCAGTATTTT.